This T cell receptor (beta chain) was profiled in a study of blood T cell repertoires in COVID-19. Whole-study context: Nucleic acid was either cDNA or gDNA, and it came from T cells, B-cell-depleted T cells, or PBMCs.

TCRdb's copy holds only in-frame clones and misses some; the assay was immunoSEQ multiplex PCR. The sample contains 190,000 or so clones, around 87% of which appear only once. The CDR3 covers 13 residues. V was shortened by 8 bases and J by 2 bases, with 15 bases between the two germline ends. The germline V gene has CDR1 DFQATT and CDR2 SNEGSKA (reference sequence). This clone was picked up one time. The sample was peripheral blood. The TCR was taken from a man aged 35 to 55 with active or convalescent COVID-19. V is TRBV20-1 and J is TRBJ1-2; tentatively, D is TRBD1 (5 bases). This CDR3 is CSPSDDRNYGYTF. The CDR3 coding sequence is TGCAGTCCAAGTGATGACAGAAACTATGGCTACACCTTC.